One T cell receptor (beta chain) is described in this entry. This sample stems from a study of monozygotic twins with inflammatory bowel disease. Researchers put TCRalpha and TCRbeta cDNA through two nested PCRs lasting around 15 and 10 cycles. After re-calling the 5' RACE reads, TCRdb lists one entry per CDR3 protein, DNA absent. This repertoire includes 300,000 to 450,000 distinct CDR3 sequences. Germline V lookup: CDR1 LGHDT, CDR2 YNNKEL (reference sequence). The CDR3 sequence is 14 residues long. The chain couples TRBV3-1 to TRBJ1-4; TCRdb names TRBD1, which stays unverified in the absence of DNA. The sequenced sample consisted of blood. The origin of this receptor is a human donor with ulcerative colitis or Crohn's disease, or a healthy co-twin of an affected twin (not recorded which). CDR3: CASSHWDSNEKLFF.